The 22 T cell receptor beta chains in this list originate from one sample, sequenced in a study of blood T cell repertoires in COVID-19. Measured with immunoSEQ multiplex PCR; TCRdb has only the in-frame clones, and not every one. Of about 220,000 clones listed, approximately 82% are singletons. Specimen: peripheral blood. Source of these receptors: a woman at least 80 years old with acute or convalescent COVID-19.

V gene TRBV4-1 combines with J gene TRBJ1-2, with D possibly being TRBD1 (5 bases). The germline V gene encodes CDR1 MGHRA and CDR2 YSYEKL. Between the trimmed V and J ends, which lost 0 bases and 8 bases, there was a span of 13 bases. The CDR3 is 14 amino acids. The DNA of the CDR3 is TGCGCCAGCAGCCAAGAAAGTAAGGGGCGCGGCTACACCTTC. Encoded protein: CASSQESKGRGYTF.

In this sample, this clone turned up a few times. The genes are TRBV5-8 and TRBJ1-1; weak D call: TRBD1 (5 bases). The CDR3 consists of 14 residues. Germline loops: CDR1 SGHTS, CDR2 YDEGEE. V lost 4 bases, J lost 5 bases, and 15 bases lay in between. The DNA of the CDR3 is TGTGCCAGCAGCCTACTGAAGGGGAGGACTGAAGCTTTCTTT. Protein: CASSLLKGRTEAFF.

V is TRBV5-6 and J is TRBJ1-1; perhaps TRBD1 as D (6 bases). Germline V gene sequence: CDR1 SGHDT, CDR2 YYEEEE. The CDR3 contains 13 residues. Trimming left V 4 bases short and J 3 bases short, with 10 bases between. The CDR3 nucleotides read TGTGCCAGCAGCCTGGACAGTGACACTGAAGCTTTCTTT. Its protein is CASSLDSDTEAFF.

The chain links TRBV7-2 to TRBJ2-5; 13 nucleotides agree with TRBD2. Germline values: CDR1 SGHTA, CDR2 FQGNSA. This CDR3 spans 19 amino acids. Trimming cost V 4 bases and J 4 bases; bases outside gene matches: 15. The chain's CDR3 is CASSSSRRLAGGGGETQYF. CDR3 in DNA: TGTGCCAGCAGCTCCTCGAGGCGACTAGCGGGGGGAGGTGGAGAGACCCAGTACTTC.

The chain is built from TRBV11-3 and TRBJ1-1; tentative D call: TRBD1 (5 bases). Germline V gene sequence: CDR1 SGHNT, CDR2 YENEEA. The CDR3 is 12 amino acids. The V end was cut by 5 bases, the J end by 5 bases, with 9 bases between. CDR3 nucleotides: TGTGCCAGCAGCCCAGACAGAACTGAAGCTTTCTTT. It specifies CASSPDRTEAFF.

A single count supports this clone. This rearrangement joins TRBV18 to TRBJ2-7; D gene unclear. Germline CDR1 reads KGHSH; CDR2 reads LQKENI. The germline V and J ends were trimmed by 2 bases and 3 bases, with 11 bases remaining between them. CDR3 length equals 14 residues. The CDR3 sequence is CASSPNGDGYEQYF. The CDR3 coding sequence is TGTGCCAGCTCACCAAACGGAGATGGCTACGAGCAGTACTTC.

The V and J genes are TRBV11-3 and TRBJ1-6; 8 nucleotides align to TRBD1. CDR1 is SGHNT, CDR2 YENEEA, per germline. This CDR3 has 17 residues. The V gene end was trimmed by 5 bases and the J gene end by 4 bases; junction bases not matched to a gene: 10. The CDR3 nucleotides are TGTGCCAGCAGCACCAGTTGGGACAGGAAATATAATTCACCCCTCCACTTT. It is translated as CASSTSWDRKYNSPLHF.

This clone has only a few counts. This rearrangement joins TRBV5-1 to TRBJ1-1; D not resolved. The CDR3 consists of 13 residues. Looked up from germline, CDR1 is SGHRS and CDR2 is YFSETQ. The germline V and J ends were trimmed by 0 bases and 7 bases, with 10 bases remaining between them. In nucleotides, the CDR3 is TGCGCCAGCAGCTTGGAAAGAGGGTATGAAGCTTTCTTT. This translates into CASSLERGYEAFF.

The chain is built from TRBV18 and TRBJ1-5, with TRBD1 matching 9 bases. In germline, CDR1 is KGHSH, CDR2 LQKENI. With V trimmed by 0 bases and J by 7 bases, 7 bases remained unmatched. This CDR3 has 16 residues. The CDR3 DNA follows: TGTGCCAGCTCACCACCGAGGACAGGGGAGGGACAGCCCCAGCATTTT. This gives the protein CASSPPRTGEGQPQHF.

This chain uses TRBV3-1 (or the pseudogene TRBV3-2) with TRBJ2-5, with 8 bases lining up with TRBD1. The CDR3 sequence is 14 residues long. V gave up 11 bases and J gave up 5 bases; unmatched junction bases: 13. Per the germline V gene, CDR1 is LGHDT and CDR2 is YNNKEL (reference sequence). CDR3 sequence reads: CASLLQGAGETQYF. Here the CDR3 DNA reads TGTGCCTCTTTGTTGCAGGGGGCAGGGGAGACCCAGTACTTC.

The sample holds a few counts of this clone. DNA for the CDR3: TGTGCCAGCAGCTCCTCGGGAGGGGGCATCTATGGCTACACCTTC. Protein sequence: CASSSSGGGIYGYTF. This rearrangement joins TRBV7-9 to TRBJ1-2; 7 bases are shared with TRBD1. Trimming took 4 bases from V and 4 from J; bases not matched to a gene: 9. The CDR3 contains 15 residues. Germline CDR1 reads SEHNR; CDR2 reads FQNEAQ (reference sequence). Full variable domain (remainder filled in from reference TRBV7-9 and TRBJ1-2): DTGVSQNPRHKITKRGQNVTFRCDPISEHNRLYWYRQTLGQGPEFLTYFQNEAQLEKSRLLSDRFSAERPKGSFSTLEIQRTEQGDSAMYLCASSSSGGGIYGYTFGSGTRLTVV.

V is TRBV18 and J is TRBJ2-7; 8 nucleotides align to TRBD1. The V and J ends lost 1 base and 5 bases, in that order; junction bases with no gene match: 7. The CDR3 has 15 amino acids. Germline CDR1 is KGHSH and CDR2 is LQKENI. This CDR3 reads CASSPQMQGAHEQYF. The CDR3 DNA sequence: TGTGCCAGCTCACCACAGATGCAGGGGGCCCACGAGCAGTACTTC.

Written as DNA, the CDR3 is TGTGCCAGCAGCTGGGCCCGGGAGGTCGGGGAGCTGTTTTTT. Its protein is CASSWAREVGELFF. The chain links TRBV7-6 to TRBJ2-2; TRBD2 matches 7 bases. The CDR3 covers 14 residues. CDR1 SGHVS and CDR2 FNYEAQ come from the germline V gene. After removal of 4 bases from V and 7 bases from J, the junction contained 6 bases not matched to a gene.

This clone occurred once. V is TRBV4-1 and J is TRBJ2-5, with a weak D call TRBD2 (6 bases). Trimming stripped 0 bases from V and 4 bases from J, with 12 bases between. The CDR3 is 15 amino acids. The germline gives CDR1 MGHRA, CDR2 YSYEKL. The CDR3 protein is CASSQDGRERETQYF. For the CDR3, the DNA is TGCGCCAGCAGCCAAGATGGTCGGGAGAGAGAGACCCAGTACTTC.

This chain uses TRBV24-1 with TRBJ2-1; 11 nucleotides agree with TRBD2. The CDR3 consists of 13 residues. V shed 9 bases and J 8 bases; nucleotides not matched to a gene: 5. Germline lookup yields CDR1 KGHDR and CDR2 SFDVKD. The CDR3 loop reads CATGVAGGDEQFF. The CDR3 DNA follows: TGTGCCACCGGAGTAGCGGGGGGGGATGAGCAGTTCTTC.

V usage is TRBV19 and J usage is TRBJ2-2; D is possibly TRBD1 (5 bases). The germline V gene has CDR1 LNHDA and CDR2 SQIVND (reference sequence). The CDR3 extends over 14 amino acids. V dropped 5 bases and J dropped 5 bases, with 12 bases sitting between them. CDR3 sequence (DNA): TGTGCCAGTAGTTCGCAAGGGGCAACCGGGGAGCTGTTTTTT. Translating it yields CASSSQGATGELFF.

V and J are TRBV6-6 and TRBJ2-3; D remains unclear. This CDR3 spans 15 amino acids. The V and J ends lost 6 bases and 2 bases respectively, with 15 bases between them. CDR1 MNHNY and CDR2 SVGAGI come from the germline V gene (reference sequence). The CDR3 DNA reads TGTGCCAGCAGACCCGTCGACTCGTACACAGATACGCAGTATTTT. Translation: CASRPVDSYTDTQYF.

This clone was seen only a few times. Other DNA sequences of this sample code for an identical CDR3. The V call is TRBV2, the J call TRBJ1-1, with TRBD1 identical over 7 bases. Losses at the gene ends were 6 bases for V and 1 base for J; bases not matched to a gene: 2. The CDR3 has 13 amino acids. The germline CDR1 and CDR2 sequences are SNHLY and FYNNEI. For the CDR3, the DNA is TGTGCCAGCAGGACAGGGCCGAACACTGAAGCTTTCTTT. Protein sequence: CASRTGPNTEAFF. Complete variable domain (other parts from reference TRBV2 and TRBJ1-1): EPEVTQTPSHQVTQMGQEVILRCVPISNHLYFYWYRQILGQKVEFLVSFYNNEISEKSEIFDDQFSVERPDGSNFTLKIRSTKLEDSAMYFCASRTGPNTEAFFGQGTRLTVV.

This chain joins TRBV24-1 and TRBJ2-3; D not certain. V lost 5 bases to trimming and J lost 0 bases, with 8 bases between them. The CDR3 has 14 residues. Germline V gene data show CDR1 as KGHDR and CDR2 as SFDVKD. CDR3 amino acids: CATSVEASTDTQYF. The CDR3 DNA follows: TGTGCCACCAGTGTTGAGGCTAGCACAGATACGCAGTATTTT.

J is TRBJ2-7 and V is TRBV19, with 10 bases fitting TRBD1. V shed 5 bases, J shed 5 bases, and the junction held 9 bases outside the gene matches. CDR1 LNHDA and CDR2 SQIVND come from the germline V gene (reference sequence). This CDR3 has 15 amino acids. CDR3 region: CASSPRQGARNEQYF. DNA for the CDR3: TGTGCCAGTAGTCCACGACAGGGGGCGCGCAACGAGCAGTACTTC.

V usage is TRBV6-2 or TRBV6-3 and J usage is TRBJ2-1; 9 bases are shared with TRBD1. V gave up 6 bases and J gave up 5 bases; unmatched junction bases: 11. Germline values: CDR1 MNHEY, CDR2 SVGEGT. The CDR3 contains 16 residues. CDR3 loop: CASSRSRGQGNNEQFF. Here the CDR3 DNA reads TGTGCCAGCAGCCGAAGCCGGGGACAGGGAAACAATGAGCAGTTCTTC.

CDR3 amino acids: CASIGGQGAYEQYF. The CDR3 DNA reads TGTGCCAGCATTGGGGGGCAGGGGGCCTACGAGCAGTACTTC. The rearrangement joins TRBV7-9 to TRBJ2-7; possibly TRBD1 for D (7 bases). The length of the CDR3 is 14 residues. V dropped 7 bases and J dropped 2 bases, with 15 bases sitting between them. CDR1 and CDR2 from the germline V gene are SEHNR and FQNEAQ (reference sequence).